This T cell receptor (beta chain) is from a study of blood T cell repertoires in COVID-19. About the study: COVID-19 samples, acute and convalescent, were from the United States, Italy and Spain. Sources were T cells, B-cell-depleted T cells, or PBMCs; the material itself was cDNA or gDNA.

In the authors' workflow: By means of reference gene primer amplification, nucleated cell counts were estimated. Assay used: immunoSEQ multiplex PCR; TCRdb lists only in-frame clones, some missing. V and J calls and clone size follow that table, whereas D and trimming were derived from the DNA. The sample carries about 160,000 clones, roughly 84% recorded once. The source material was peripheral blood. The receptor was isolated from a man between 35 and 55 years old with acute or convalescent COVID-19.

DNA for the CDR3: TGTGCCAGCAGCTTGGGGGGAATGGGACACCTGAACACTGAAGCTTTCTTT. It yields the protein CASSLGGMGHLNTEAFF. The rearrangement joins TRBV5-6 to TRBJ1-1; D is perhaps TRBD1 (6 bases). Germline loops: CDR1 SGHDT, CDR2 YYEEEE. The germline V and J ends were trimmed by 0 bases and 0 bases, with 15 bases remaining between them. There are 17 residues in the CDR3.